These 15 T cell receptor beta chains originate from one sample sequenced in a study of T cells in localized non-small cell lung cancer (dated by TCRdb to about 2020). Libraries were built with the immunoSEQ multiplex PCR assay. TCRdb carries this immuneACCESS record with in-frame sequences only. Its versions omit some clonotypes, under half of them owing to an unresolved V gene in the studies checked, with the rest unexplained. In this sample the table shows roughly 3,500 clones, about 22% of which occur a single time. The ten top clones hold around 30% of the sample. Sequenced here: lung tumor tissue, sampled before any cancer treatment. The receptor set was obtained from a woman aged 40-75 years with stage I lung adenocarcinoma.

The CDR3 reads CASSPKERNNSPLHF. The CDR3 nucleotides are TGTGCCAGCTCACCAAAGGAGCGGAATAATTCACCCCTCCACTTT. The chain couples TRBV18 to TRBJ1-6; no firm D call. CDR1 and CDR2 (germline): KGHSH, LQKENI. The CDR3 length is 15 residues. Trimming cost V 2 bases and J 5 bases, with 10 bases left between them.

This chain uses TRBV5-1 with TRBJ1-2, with D perhaps matching TRBD1 (6 bases). CDR3 length: 14 residues. Trimming cost V 4 bases and J 8 bases, with 18 bases left between them. Germline V lookup: CDR1 SGHRS, CDR2 YFSETQ. CDR3 amino acids: CASSRLGGTEGYTF. CDR3 in DNA: TGCGCCAGCAGCCGGCTTGGGGGCACGGAAGGCTACACCTTC. Using reference TRBV5-1 and TRBJ1-2 for the parts outside the CDR3, the full variable domain is KAGVTQTPRYLIKTRGQQVTLSCSPISGHRSVSWYQQTPGQGLQFLFEYFSETQRNKGNFPGRFSGRQFSNSRSEMNVSTLELGDSALYLCASSRLGGTEGYTFGSGTRLTVV.

CDR3 loop: CAISESIPNEQFF. CDR3 DNA: TGTGCCATCAGTGAGTCGATTCCCAATGAGCAGTTCTTC. The chain recombines TRBV10-3 with TRBJ2-1; D is uncertain. Trimming stripped 0 bases from V and 6 bases from J, with 6 bases between. This CDR3 region has 13 residues. Germline V lookup: CDR1 ENHRY, CDR2 SYGVKD.

The chain couples TRBV18 to TRBJ2-3; a weak D match, TRBD1 (6 bases). Germline CDR1 reads KGHSH; CDR2 reads LQKENI. The length of the CDR3 is 17 residues. The ends were cut back, 3 bases at V and 1 base at J, with 17 bases in the middle. The CDR3 region is CASSPRAKGVGTDTQYF. The CDR3 nucleotides read TGTGCCAGCTCACCTAGGGCCAAGGGGGTAGGCACAGATACGCAGTATTTT.

This clone was found a few times. The gene calls are TRBV18 and TRBJ1-1; D possibly corresponds to TRBD1 (6 bases). There are 15 residues in the CDR3. Trimming took 2 bases from V and 2 from J, leaving 12 bases between them. Germline V gene data show CDR1 as KGHSH and CDR2 as LQKENI. The CDR3 nucleotides read TGTGCCAGCTCACCATCGGGCAGGGGCAACACTGAAGCTTTCTTT. It codes for CASSPSGRGNTEAFF.

The chain has TRBV25-1 and TRBJ1-2, with no clear D. CDR1 is MGHDK, CDR2 SYGVNS, per germline. The CDR3 has 13 amino acids. V was trimmed by 3 bases and J by 8 bases, leaving 13 bases between them. The CDR3 DNA follows: TGTGCCAGCAGTGACAGGATTTCAGGCGGCTACACCTTC. It is translated as CASSDRISGGYTF.

This clone was seen only a few times. This sequence joins TRBV6-8 and TRBJ1-2, with unresolved D. The germline V gene encodes CDR1 MNHGY and CDR2 SAAAGT. The CDR3 totals 14 residues. Trimming left V 2 bases short and J 2 bases short, with 9 bases between. The CDR3 sequence: CASSYARDNYGYTF. The CDR3 region has the DNA TGTGCCAGCAGTTACGCAAGAGACAACTATGGCTACACCTTC.

The V call is TRBV18, the J call TRBJ2-7; D assignment may be TRBD1 or TRBD2 (6 bases each). Germline CDR1 reads KGHSH; CDR2 reads LQKENI. V lost 6 bases to trimming and J lost 2 bases, with 20 bases between them. The CDR3 runs to 16 residues. Here the CDR3 DNA reads TGTGCCAGCTCTCCGGGGGCTCACTGGGAAGCCTACGAGCAGTACTTC. Its protein product is CASSPGAHWEAYEQYF.

This chain uses TRBV18 with TRBJ2-3; possible D gene TRBD1, 6 bases. The CDR3 loop spans 14 amino acids. The V and J ends lost 3 bases and 6 bases respectively, with 13 bases between them. Germline V gene lookup returns CDR1 KGHSH and CDR2 LQKENI. The CDR3 loop reads CASSPLQGFDTQYF. DNA for the CDR3: TGTGCCAGCTCACCGTTACAGGGTTTCGATACGCAGTATTTT. Supplemented by reference TRBV18 and TRBJ2-3, the full variable domain reads NAGVMQNPRHLVRRRGQEARLRCSPMKGHSHVYWYRQLPEEGLKFMVYLQKENIIDESGMPKERFSAEFPKEGPSILRIQQVVRGDSAAYFCASSPLQGFDTQYFGPGTRLTVL.

This clone appeared a few times. The chain links TRBV16 to TRBJ1-1, with a possible D match to TRBD1 (5 bases). CDR1 is KGHSY, CDR2 FQNENV, per germline. The V end was cut by 1 base, the J end by 7 bases, with 13 bases between. The CDR3 totals 14 residues. CDR3 in DNA: TGTGCCAGCAGCCAATTATCGGGGGAGAGTGAAGCTTTCTTT. Its protein product is CASSQLSGESEAFF.

This chain joins TRBV19 and TRBJ1-1; D gene ambiguous. Germline loops: CDR1 LNHDA, CDR2 SQIVND (reference sequence). The CDR3 runs 14 residues. The V end was cut by 7 bases, the J end by 6 bases, with 18 bases between. The CDR3 DNA reads TGTGCCAGTATGGGATTAGAGGGTAGGGCTGAAGCTTTCTTT. It codes for CASMGLEGRAEAFF.

The chain is built from TRBV4-1 and TRBJ2-1; D possibly corresponds to TRBD2 (7 bases). The V end lost 5 bases, the J end lost 2 bases, and 16 bases lay between the germline ends. Germline-derived CDR1 and CDR2 are MGHRA and YSYEKL. This CDR3 region has 16 residues. CDR3 nucleotide sequence: TGCGCCAGCAGCATACTAGGGGGGGGGCCCTACAATGAGCAGTTCTTC. Amino acids: CASSILGGGPYNEQFF.

This clone was found a few times. The chain recombines TRBV5-1 with TRBJ2-2; 11 bases map to TRBD2. The CDR3 is made up of 16 amino acids. Germline lookup yields CDR1 SGHRS and CDR2 YFSETQ. V lost 4 bases and J lost 4; bases outside the gene matches: 6. The CDR3 spells CASSLGTSGSTGELFF. CDR3 in DNA: TGCGCCAGCAGCCTGGGGACTAGCGGAAGCACCGGGGAGCTGTTTTTT.

The chain links TRBV5-1 to TRBJ1-2; D is unclear. V was clipped by 0 bases and J by 4 bases, with 13 bases between them. The germline CDR1 and CDR2 sequences are SGHRS and YFSETQ. This CDR3 has 15 amino acids. The DNA of the CDR3 is TGCGCCAGCAGCTTGGAGGTGAGGAGCCTCTATGGCTACACCTTC. It codes for CASSLEVRSLYGYTF.

This clone showed up just a few times. The V and J genes are TRBV6-8 and TRBJ1-2; 8 positions match TRBD1. The CDR3 extends over 14 amino acids. The V segment lost 5 bases and the J segment 4 bases; nucleotides outside the gene matches: 6. The germline V gene encodes CDR1 MNHGY and CDR2 SAAAGT. CDR3 in DNA: TGTGCCAGCAGTCCGGACAGGGAGACCTATGGCTACACCTTC. It is translated as CASSPDRETYGYTF.